A single sample gave rise to the 2 T cell receptor beta chains below, sequenced in a study of graft-versus-host responses after intestinal transplantation. Data came from immunoSEQ multiplex PCR; TCRdb stores just in-frame clones and leaves some out. The sample includes about 82,000 clones, 91% seen only once; the top ten take roughly 0.1%. These TCRs are of unknown antigen specificity. Sequences were derived from unstimulated CD4+ T cells sorted from spleen or lymph node cells, sampled before intestinal transplant. Receptors originate from a human donor who received an intestinal transplant.

The chain links TRBV4-3 to TRBJ2-7; perhaps TRBD1 as D (5 bases). Germline V gene sequence: CDR1 LGHNA, CDR2 YSLEER. The CDR3 sequence is 14 residues long. V gave up 1 base and J gave up 3 bases, with 10 bases separating them. The CDR3 region has the DNA TGCGCCAGCAGCCAAGGTTTCCAGGGCTACGAGCAGTACTTC. Protein sequence: CASSQGFQGYEQYF.

The V gene is TRBV5-1, the J gene TRBJ2-2, with D possibly being TRBD2 (5 bases). The CDR3 is 15 amino acids. Trimming pared 0 bases from V and 3 bases from J, leaving 9 bases between. Germline CDR1 SGHRS, CDR2 YFSETQ. CDR3 residues: CASSLGEGYTGELFF. The CDR3 coding sequence is TGCGCCAGCAGCTTGGGTGAGGGCTACACCGGGGAGCTGTTTTTT.